Sequencing of this T cell receptor (beta chain) was carried out in a study of blood T cells in healthy people across ages. Across the whole study: About one barcoded beta molecule per two T cells was captured by template switching.

Notes on the study in general: Any changes in expanded clonotypes were possibly confounded, as donor CMV status remained unknown. Per-million-T-cell TCR beta diversity fell roughly linearly with age.

Total RNA extracted from each sample amounted to at least 6 micrograms. On this clonotype itself: Its specificity is not known.

The CDR3 consists of 13 residues. Germline lookup yields CDR1 DFQATT and CDR2 SNEGSKA (reference sequence). The use of a sample-barcoded 5' primer and a J-beta primer mix characterized a second PCR of roughly 7 to 11 cycles. TCRdb called the 5' RACE reads again in MiXCR, with one record for every CDR3 protein. This table has approximately 1,000,000 distinct CDR3 sequences, more than 40% appearing once. The sequence was collected from a woman aged 60 to 75 in good health. The chain combines TRBV20-1 with TRBJ2-3; 9 bases fit TRBD2. Sequencing input: blood. The CDR3 here is CSLEREDTDTQYF. CDR3 sequence (DNA): TGCAGCCTGGAGCGGGAGGACACAGATACGCAGTATTTT.